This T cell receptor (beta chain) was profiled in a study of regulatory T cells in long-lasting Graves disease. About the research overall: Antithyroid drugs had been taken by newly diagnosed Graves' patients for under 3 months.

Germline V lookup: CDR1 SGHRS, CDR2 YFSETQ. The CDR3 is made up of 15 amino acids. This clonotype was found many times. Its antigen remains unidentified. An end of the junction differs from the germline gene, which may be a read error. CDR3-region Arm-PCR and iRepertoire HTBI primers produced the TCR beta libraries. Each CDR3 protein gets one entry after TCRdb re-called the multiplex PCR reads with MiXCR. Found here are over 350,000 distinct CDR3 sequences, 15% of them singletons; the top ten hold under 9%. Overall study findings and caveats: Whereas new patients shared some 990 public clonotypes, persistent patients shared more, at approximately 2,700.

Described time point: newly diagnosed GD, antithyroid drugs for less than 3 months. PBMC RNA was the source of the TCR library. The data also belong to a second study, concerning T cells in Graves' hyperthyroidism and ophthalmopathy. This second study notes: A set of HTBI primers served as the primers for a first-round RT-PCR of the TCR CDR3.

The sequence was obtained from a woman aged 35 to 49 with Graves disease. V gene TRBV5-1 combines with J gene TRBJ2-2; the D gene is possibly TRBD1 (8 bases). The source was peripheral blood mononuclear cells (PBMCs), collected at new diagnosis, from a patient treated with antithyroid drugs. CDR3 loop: CASSFLQGGTGELFF. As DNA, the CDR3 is TGTGCCAGCAGCTTCCTACAGGGGGGGACCGGGGAGCTGTTTTTT.